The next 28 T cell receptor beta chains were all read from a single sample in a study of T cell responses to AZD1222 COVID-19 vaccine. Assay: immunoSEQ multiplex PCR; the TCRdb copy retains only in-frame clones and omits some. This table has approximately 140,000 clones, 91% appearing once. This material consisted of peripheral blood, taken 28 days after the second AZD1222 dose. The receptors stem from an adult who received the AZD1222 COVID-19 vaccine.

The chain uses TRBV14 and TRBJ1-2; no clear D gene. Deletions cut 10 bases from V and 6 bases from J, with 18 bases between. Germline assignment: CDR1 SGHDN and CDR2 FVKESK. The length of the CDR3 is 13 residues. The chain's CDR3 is CATHSQVKNGYTF. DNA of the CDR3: TGTGCCACCCACTCCCAAGTGAAGAATGGCTACACCTTC.

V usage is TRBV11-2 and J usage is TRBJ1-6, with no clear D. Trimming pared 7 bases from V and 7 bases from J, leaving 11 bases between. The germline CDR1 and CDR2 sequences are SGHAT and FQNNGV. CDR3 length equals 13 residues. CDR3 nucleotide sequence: TGTGCCAGCATGGCTGGCTTGAATTCACCCCTCCACTTT. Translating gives CASMAGLNSPLHF.

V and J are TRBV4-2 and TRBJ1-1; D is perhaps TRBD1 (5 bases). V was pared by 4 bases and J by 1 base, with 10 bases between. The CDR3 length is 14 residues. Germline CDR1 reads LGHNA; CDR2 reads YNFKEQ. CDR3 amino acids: CASSLGRRNTEAFF. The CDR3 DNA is TGTGCCAGCAGCCTGGGACGGCGGAACACTGAAGCTTTCTTT.

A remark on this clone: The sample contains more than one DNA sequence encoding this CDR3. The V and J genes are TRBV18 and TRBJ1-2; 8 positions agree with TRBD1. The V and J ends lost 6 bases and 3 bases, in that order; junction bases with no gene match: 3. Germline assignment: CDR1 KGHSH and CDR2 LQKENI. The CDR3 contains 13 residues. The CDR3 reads CASSPDRDYGYTF. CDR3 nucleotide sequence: TGTGCCAGCTCGCCGGACAGGGACTATGGCTACACCTTC.

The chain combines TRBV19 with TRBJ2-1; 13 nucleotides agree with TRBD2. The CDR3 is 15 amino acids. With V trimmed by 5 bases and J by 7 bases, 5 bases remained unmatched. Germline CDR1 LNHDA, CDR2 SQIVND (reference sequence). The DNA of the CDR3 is TGTGCCAGTAGTCGGACTAGCGGGAGTTTGAATGAGCAGTTCTTC. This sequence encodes CASSRTSGSLNEQFF.

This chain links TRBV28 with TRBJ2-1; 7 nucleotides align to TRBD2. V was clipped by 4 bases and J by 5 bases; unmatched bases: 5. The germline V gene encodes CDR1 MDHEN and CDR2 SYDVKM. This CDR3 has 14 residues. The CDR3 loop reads CASSSTSIHNEQFF. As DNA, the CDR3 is TGTGCCAGCAGTTCGACTAGCATCCACAATGAGCAGTTCTTC.

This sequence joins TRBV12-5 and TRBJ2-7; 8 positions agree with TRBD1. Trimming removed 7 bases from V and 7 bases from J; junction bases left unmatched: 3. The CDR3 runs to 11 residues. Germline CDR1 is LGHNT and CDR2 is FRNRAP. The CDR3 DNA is TGTGCTAGTGCGGACAGGGATGAGCAGTACTTC. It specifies CASADRDEQYF.

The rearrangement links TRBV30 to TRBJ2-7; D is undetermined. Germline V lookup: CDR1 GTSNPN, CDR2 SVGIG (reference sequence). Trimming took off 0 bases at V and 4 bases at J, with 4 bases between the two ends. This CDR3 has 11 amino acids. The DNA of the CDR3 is TGTGCCTGGAGTGTCACGTACGAGCAGTACTTC. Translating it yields CAWSVTYEQYF.

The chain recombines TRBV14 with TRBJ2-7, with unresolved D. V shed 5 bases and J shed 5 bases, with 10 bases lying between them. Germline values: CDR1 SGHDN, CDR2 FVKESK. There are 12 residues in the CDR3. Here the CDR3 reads CASSSEPHEQYF. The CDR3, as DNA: TGTGCCAGCAGCTCCGAACCACACGAGCAGTACTTC.

In DNA form, the CDR3 reads TGTGCCAGCAGTTTAGAGGCAGGGTCCTACGAGCAGTACTTC. It yields the protein CASSLEAGSYEQYF. The rearrangement joins TRBV27 to TRBJ2-7; a weak D match, TRBD1 (5 bases). Germline V lookup: CDR1 MNHEY, CDR2 SMNVEV (reference sequence). Trimming took off 2 bases at V and 1 base at J, with 9 bases between the two ends. The CDR3 consists of 14 residues.

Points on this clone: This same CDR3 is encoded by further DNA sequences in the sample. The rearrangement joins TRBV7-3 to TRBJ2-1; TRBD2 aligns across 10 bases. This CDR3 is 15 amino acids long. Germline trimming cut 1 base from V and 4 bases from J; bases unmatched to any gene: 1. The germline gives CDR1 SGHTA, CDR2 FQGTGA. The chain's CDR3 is CASSLNSGGYNEQFF. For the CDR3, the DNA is TGTGCCAGCAGCTTAAATAGCGGGGGGTACAATGAGCAGTTCTTC.

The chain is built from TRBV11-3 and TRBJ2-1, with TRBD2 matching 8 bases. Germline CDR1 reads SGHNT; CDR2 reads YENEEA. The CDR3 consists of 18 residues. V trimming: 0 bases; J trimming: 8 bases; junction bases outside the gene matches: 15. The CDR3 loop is CASSLDPRPGLEGDEQFF. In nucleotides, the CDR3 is TGTGCCAGCAGCTTAGATCCCCGCCCGGGACTAGAAGGTGATGAGCAGTTCTTC.

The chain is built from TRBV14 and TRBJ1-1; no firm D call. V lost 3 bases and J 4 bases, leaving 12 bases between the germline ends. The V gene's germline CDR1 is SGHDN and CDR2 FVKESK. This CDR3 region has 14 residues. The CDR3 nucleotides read TGTGCCAGCAGCCAGACGGGCCGCGCCACTGAAGCTTTCTTT. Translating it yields CASSQTGRATEAFF.

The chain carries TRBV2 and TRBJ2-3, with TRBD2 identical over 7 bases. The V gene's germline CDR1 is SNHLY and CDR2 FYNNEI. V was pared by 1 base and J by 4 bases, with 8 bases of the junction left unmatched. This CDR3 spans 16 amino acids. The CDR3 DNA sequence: TGTGCCAGCAGTGAAGGGGCGGGAGTGTTCCCAGATACGCAGTATTTT. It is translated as CASSEGAGVFPDTQYF.

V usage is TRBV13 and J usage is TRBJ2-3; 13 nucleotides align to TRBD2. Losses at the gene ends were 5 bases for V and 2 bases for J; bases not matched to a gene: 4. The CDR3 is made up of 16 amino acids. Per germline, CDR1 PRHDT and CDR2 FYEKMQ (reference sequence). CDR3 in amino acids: CASSLGTSGVTDTQYF. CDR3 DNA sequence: TGTGCCAGCAGCCTGGGGACTAGCGGGGTCACAGATACGCAGTATTTT.

CDR3 sequence: CSVDTGDYEQYF. As DNA, the CDR3 is TGCAGCGTGGACACAGGGGACTACGAGCAGTACTTC. V usage is TRBV29-1 and J usage is TRBJ2-7, with 7 bases lining up with TRBD1. After removal of 6 bases from V and 3 bases from J, the junction contained 5 bases not matched to a gene. CDR1 is SQVTM and CDR2 is ANQGSEA in the germline V gene. The CDR3 sequence is 12 residues long.

The CDR3 DNA sequence: TGTGCCAGCAGTGAAGCGGGACAGGGGGCTGAAGCTTTCTTT. It translates to CASSEAGQGAEAFF. The chain joins TRBV2 to TRBJ1-1; 11 positions agree with TRBD1. V shed 0 bases and J 6 bases; nucleotides not matched to a gene: 0. Per germline, CDR1 SNHLY and CDR2 FYNNEI. This CDR3 has 14 residues. Supplemented by reference TRBV2 and TRBJ1-1, the full variable domain reads EPEVTQTPSHQVTQMGQEVILRCVPISNHLYFYWYRQILGQKVEFLVSFYNNEISEKSEIFDDQFSVERPDGSNFTLKIRSTKLEDSAMYFCASSEAGQGAEAFFGQGTRLTVV.

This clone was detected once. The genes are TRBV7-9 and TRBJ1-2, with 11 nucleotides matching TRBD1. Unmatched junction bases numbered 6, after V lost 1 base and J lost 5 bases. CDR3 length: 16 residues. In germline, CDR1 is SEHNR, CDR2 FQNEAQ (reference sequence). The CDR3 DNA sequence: TGTGCCAGCAGCTTAGAGGACAGGGGGCCGGGGTATGGCTACACCTTC. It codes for CASSLEDRGPGYGYTF. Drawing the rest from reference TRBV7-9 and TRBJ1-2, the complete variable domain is DTGVSQNPRHKITKRGQNVTFRCDPISEHNRLYWYRQTLGQGPEFLTYFQNEAQLEKSRLLSDRFSAERPKGSFSTLEIQRTEQGDSAMYLCASSLEDRGPGYGYTFGSGTRLTVV.

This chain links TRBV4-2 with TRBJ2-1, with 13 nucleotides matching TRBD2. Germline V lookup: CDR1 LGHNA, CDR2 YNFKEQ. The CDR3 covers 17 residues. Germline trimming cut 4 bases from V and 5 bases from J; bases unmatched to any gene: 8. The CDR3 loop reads CASSRLAGGPGDNEQFF. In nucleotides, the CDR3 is TGTGCCAGCAGCCGACTAGCGGGGGGTCCCGGGGACAATGAGCAGTTCTTC.

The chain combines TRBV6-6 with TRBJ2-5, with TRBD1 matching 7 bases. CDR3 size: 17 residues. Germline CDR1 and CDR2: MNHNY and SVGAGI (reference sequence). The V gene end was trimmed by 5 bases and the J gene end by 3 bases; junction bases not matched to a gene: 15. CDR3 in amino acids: CASSLYRDSRAEETQYF. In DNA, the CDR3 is TGTGCCAGCAGTCTATATCGGGACAGTCGGGCGGAAGAGACCCAGTACTTC.

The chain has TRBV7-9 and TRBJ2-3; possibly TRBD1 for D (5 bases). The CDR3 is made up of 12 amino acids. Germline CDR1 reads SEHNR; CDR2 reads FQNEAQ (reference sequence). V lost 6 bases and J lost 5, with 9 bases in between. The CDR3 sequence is CASRRTLDTQYF. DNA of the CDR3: TGTGCCAGCAGGCGGACACTAGATACGCAGTATTTT.

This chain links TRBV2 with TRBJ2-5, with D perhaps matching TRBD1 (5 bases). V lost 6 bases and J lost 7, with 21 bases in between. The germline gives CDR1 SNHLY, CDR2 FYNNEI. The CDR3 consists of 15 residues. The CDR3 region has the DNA TGTGCCAGCAGCCCCGGCACCCTTCCCCAGGGGACCCAGTACTTC. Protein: CASSPGTLPQGTQYF.

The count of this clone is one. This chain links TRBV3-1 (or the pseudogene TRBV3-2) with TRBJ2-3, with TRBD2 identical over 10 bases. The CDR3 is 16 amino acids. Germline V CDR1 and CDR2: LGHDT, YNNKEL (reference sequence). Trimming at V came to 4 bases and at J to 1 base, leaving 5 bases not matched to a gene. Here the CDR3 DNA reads TGTGCCAGCAGCCCGCTAGCGGGAGCGGGCACAGATACGCAGTATTTT. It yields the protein CASSPLAGAGTDTQYF.

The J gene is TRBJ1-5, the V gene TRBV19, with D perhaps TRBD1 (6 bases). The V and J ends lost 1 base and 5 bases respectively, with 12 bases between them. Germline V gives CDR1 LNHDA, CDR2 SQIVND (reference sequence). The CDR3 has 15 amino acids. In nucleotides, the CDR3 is TGTGCCAGTAGTATAGGGGCAGGGGCGGATCAGCCCCAGCATTTT. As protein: CASSIGAGADQPQHF.

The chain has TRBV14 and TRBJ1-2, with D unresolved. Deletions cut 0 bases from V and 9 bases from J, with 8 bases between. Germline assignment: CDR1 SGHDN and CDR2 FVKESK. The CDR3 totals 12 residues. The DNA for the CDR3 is TGTGCCAGCAGCCAAGATAGGCGCAGCTACACCTTC. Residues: CASSQDRRSYTF.

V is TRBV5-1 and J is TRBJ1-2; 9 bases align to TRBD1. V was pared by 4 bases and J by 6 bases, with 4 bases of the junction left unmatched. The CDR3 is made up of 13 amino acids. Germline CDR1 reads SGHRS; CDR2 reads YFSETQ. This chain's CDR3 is CASSNRDRDGYTF. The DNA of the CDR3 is TGCGCCAGCAGCAATAGGGACAGGGATGGCTACACCTTC.

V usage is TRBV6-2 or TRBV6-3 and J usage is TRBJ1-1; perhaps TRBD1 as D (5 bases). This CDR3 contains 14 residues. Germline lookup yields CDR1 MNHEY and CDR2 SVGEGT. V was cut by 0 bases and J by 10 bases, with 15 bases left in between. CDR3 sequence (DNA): TGTGCCAGCAGTTACTCGAGTTTTGGGGCTGGAGCTTTCTTT. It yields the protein CASSYSSFGAGAFF.

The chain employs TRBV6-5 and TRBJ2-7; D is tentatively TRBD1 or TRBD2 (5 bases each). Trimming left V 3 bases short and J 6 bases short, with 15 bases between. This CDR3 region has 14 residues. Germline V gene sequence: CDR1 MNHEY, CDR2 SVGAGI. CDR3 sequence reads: CASSYAQGVSEQYF. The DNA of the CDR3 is TGTGCCAGCAGTTATGCGCAGGGAGTTAGCGAGCAGTACTTC.